The source of this T cell receptor (beta chain) is a study of T cell repertoires in cytomegalovirus infection. At the level of the study: Both a matching HLA type and CMV infection were indicated by public TCR beta signatures. Whole-study results and caveats: Dominant in the ex vivo response were TCR beta clonotypes restricted by HLA-C and specific for CMV.

About this clonotype itself: What it recognizes is unknown.

Trimming took 0 bases from V and 1 from J; bases not matched to a gene: 10. Germline V gene sequence: CDR1 MNHEY, CDR2 SMNVEV (reference sequence). This CDR3 has 19 residues. TCRdb recomputed calls from the reads with MiXCR, one row per CDR3 protein. The table lists about 490,000 distinct CDR3 sequences, more than 20% of them singletons. This clonotype was obtained from a human donor in good health (CMV status not recorded). Some clones in this sample may be carry-over from other donors' samples. Sequencing was done on a sample of PBMCs. The rearrangement joins TRBV27 to TRBJ1-2; 11 bases are shared with TRBD1. Here the CDR3 DNA reads TGTGCCAGCAGTTTATCCGGACAGGGGGCCGGTAAGATTAACTATGGCTACACCTTC. Its protein is CASSLSGQGAGKINYGYTF.